One sample yielded the 8 T cell receptor beta chains listed below, sequenced in a study of OX40 agonist ivuxolimab in advanced cancers. Generated by immunoSEQ multiplex PCR, the TCRdb table keeps only in-frame clones and is missing some. This table has about 45,000 clones, around 85% appearing once. The sample was CD4+ or CD8+ T cells sorted from blood, taken in a trial of the OX40 agonist ivuxolimab. These receptors were collected from an adult with an advanced solid tumor such as melanoma, head and neck, liver or kidney cancer.

The CDR3 DNA is TGTGCCAGCAGTTTGAACGGGGGGGGTCAGCCCCAGCATTTT. Protein: CASSLNGGGQPQHF. This chain connects TRBV27 to TRBJ1-5, with a tentative D call TRBD1 (5 bases). The CDR3 is 14 residues long. The germline V gene encodes CDR1 MNHEY and CDR2 SMNVEV (reference sequence). The V end lost 3 bases, the J end lost 6 bases, and 12 bases lay between the germline ends.

The V call is TRBV7-2, the J call TRBJ2-1; the D gene is possibly TRBD2 (5 bases). V lost 5 bases to trimming and J lost 6 bases, with 29 bases between them. Germline V CDR1 and CDR2: SGHTA, FQGNSA. There are 19 residues in the CDR3. CDR3 DNA: TGTGCCAGCAGCAATCGCGGACCCAGCCCGGCCGGGATGCCCAATGAGCAGTTCTTC. This translates into CASSNRGPSPAGMPNEQFF.

This chain links TRBV7-2 with TRBJ2-1; TRBD2 matches 13 bases. The CDR3 runs 19 residues. Germline trimming cut 5 bases from V and 0 bases from J; bases unmatched to any gene: 10. Germline CDR1 is SGHTA and CDR2 is FQGNSA. The CDR3 DNA follows: TGTGCCAGCAGCCGGGGGACTAGCGGGGCCATGAGCTCCTACAATGAGCAGTTCTTC. It translates to CASSRGTSGAMSSYNEQFF.

V gene TRBV30 combines with J gene TRBJ2-3, with 11 positions matching TRBD2. The CDR3 runs to 15 residues. Germline V gives CDR1 GTSNPN, CDR2 SVGIG (reference sequence). Trimming took 3 bases from V and 8 from J; bases not matched to a gene: 10. This chain's CDR3 is CAWSRTSGSGGTQYF. CDR3 coding DNA: TGTGCCTGGAGCCGGACTAGCGGGTCAGGGGGTACGCAGTATTTT.

This clone occurred once. The gene calls are TRBV4-2 and TRBJ1-1, with D unresolved. V lost 0 bases to trimming and J lost 1 base, with 9 bases between them. In germline, CDR1 is LGHNA, CDR2 YNFKEQ. This CDR3 has 15 amino acids. For the CDR3, the DNA is TGTGCCAGCAGCCAAGAATTCAGGACGAACACTGAAGCTTTCTTT. Protein sequence: CASSQEFRTNTEAFF.

The chain carries TRBV7-2 and TRBJ2-3; D not resolved. V gave up 2 bases and J gave up 3 bases, with 9 bases separating them. Germline V gives CDR1 SGHTA, CDR2 FQGNSA. The CDR3 runs to 14 residues. CDR3 protein: CASSLSQATDTQYF. The CDR3 DNA sequence: TGTGCCAGCAGCTTATCCCAGGCTACAGATACGCAGTATTTT.

V and J are TRBV6-5 and TRBJ1-2; D remains ambiguous. The CDR3 covers 12 residues. Germline V lookup: CDR1 MNHEY, CDR2 SVGAGI. V dropped 2 bases and J dropped 10 bases, with 11 bases sitting between them. CDR3 nucleotide sequence: TGTGCCAGCAGTTACCGAGGAGAGCTCTACACCTTC. Translating it yields CASSYRGELYTF.

For this clone: At one boundary the junction diverges from the germline segment, which might be a read error. This chain's CDR3 is CPGVVYSNQPQHF. CDR3 DNA sequence: TGCCCTGGTGTTGTATATAGCAATCAGCCCCAGCATTTT. The rearrangement links TRBV7-3 to TRBJ1-5; unclear D gene. Germline V gene lookup returns CDR1 SGHTA and CDR2 FQGTGA. The CDR3 runs to 13 residues.